The 30 T cell receptor beta chains below come from one sample, sequenced in a study of T cells after yellow fever vaccination. TCRdb itself ran the 5' RACE reads through MiXCR, one entry per CDR3 protein. The sample lists roughly 320,000 distinct CDR3 sequences; roughly a tenth were seen once. This material consisted of CD4+ T cells sorted from PBMCs, taken 45 days after the yellow fever booster vaccination. The receptors shown here come from a man aged 18 to 30 who received the YFV17D yellow fever vaccine.

As regards this clonotype: The junction and the germline gene differ at one end; a read error may be behind it. This sequence joins TRBV7-7 and TRBJ2-5, with D perhaps matching TRBD2 (6 bases). The CDR3 runs to 14 residues. Germline V gene data show CDR1 as SSHAT and CDR2 as FNYEAQ (reference sequence). The CDR3 protein is CASTPGSGVTTQYF. In DNA, the CDR3 is TGTGCTAGCACCCCGGGGTCGGGGGTGACGACCCAGTACTTC.

Worth noting for this clonotype: One end of the junction fails to match germline, which may point to a read error. The chain links TRBV4-3 to TRBJ1-1; D unresolved. The V gene's germline CDR1 is LGHNA and CDR2 YSLEER. The CDR3 has 14 residues. The CDR3 spells CASSQELSHTGAFF. CDR3 bases: TGCGCCAGCAGCCAAGAGTTGTCCCACACTGGAGCTTTCTTT.

This clonotype was observed a handful of times. This chain links TRBV7-3 with TRBJ2-1; D perhaps matches TRBD1 (5 bases). The CDR3 runs 13 residues. Trimming removed 4 bases from V and 4 bases from J, with 8 bases in between. Per germline, CDR1 SGHTA and CDR2 FQGTGA. The CDR3 loop is CASSSTVYNEQFF. The CDR3 DNA sequence: TGTGCCAGCAGCTCGACAGTGTACAATGAGCAGTTCTTC.

The rearrangement links TRBV6-1 to TRBJ2-1; D ambiguous. Trimming removed 6 bases at V and 8 bases at J, with 14 bases between. Per the germline V gene, CDR1 is MNHNS and CDR2 is SASEGT. The CDR3 consists of 13 residues. CDR3 in DNA: TGTGCCAGCAGGATCACAGTGTTCGATGAGCAGTTCTTC. Its protein is CASRITVFDEQFF.

This clonotype came up many times. This chain connects TRBV7-2 to TRBJ2-2, with TRBD1 matching over 9 bases. CDR3 length equals 15 residues. The J segment lost 4 bases and the V segment lost 4 bases, leaving 4 bases of the junction unmatched. CDR1 and CDR2 from the germline V gene are SGHTA and FQGNSA. Here the CDR3 DNA reads TGTGCCAGCAGCTACGGGACAGGGACCACCGGGGAGCTGTTTTTT. Amino acids: CASSYGTGTTGELFF.

This clonotype was seen only a few times. The chain is built from TRBV7-9 and TRBJ2-5; TRBD2 aligns across 12 bases. Unmatched junction bases numbered 3, after V lost 5 bases and J lost 2 bases. Looked up from germline, CDR1 is SEHNR and CDR2 is FQNEAQ (reference sequence). The CDR3 contains 15 residues. In nucleotides, the CDR3 is TGTGCCAGCAGCGCGACTAGCGGGGGACAAGAGACCCAGTACTTC. Translating gives CASSATSGGQETQYF.

This chain uses TRBV24-1 with TRBJ2-3; possibly TRBD1 for D (6 bases). Germline loops: CDR1 KGHDR, CDR2 SFDVKD. Trimming shortened V by 7 bases and J by 2 bases, and 9 bases separated the two germline ends. The CDR3 loop spans 13 amino acids. The CDR3 spells CATSRTDTDTQYF. The CDR3, as DNA: TGTGCCACCAGCCGGACAGACACAGATACGCAGTATTTT.

This clonotype was observed a handful of times. Its ends do not fully match the called genes, so a read error is possible. The rearrangement joins TRBV4-1 to TRBJ1-2; no clear D. The CDR3 covers 11 residues. Germline V gives CDR1 MGHRA, CDR2 YSYEKL. CDR3 DNA sequence: TGCGCCAGCAGTCAAAATACTTTTACTTTCTTC. Translation gives CASSQNTFTFF.

This chain joins TRBV19 and TRBJ2-7, with D uncertain. V was trimmed by 5 bases and J by 4 bases, leaving 12 bases between them. The CDR3 totals 13 residues. Germline lookup yields CDR1 LNHDA and CDR2 SQIVND (reference sequence). Here the CDR3 reads CASSSRHGYEQYV. CDR3 DNA sequence: TGTGCCAGTAGTTCCAGACACGGGTACGAGCAGTACGTC.

This chain links TRBV12-3 or TRBV12-4 with TRBJ1-2; D uncertain. The V gene lost 4 bases and the J gene lost 10 bases, with 19 bases spanning the gap. The CDR3 has 14 residues. CDR3 protein: CASSSSIVPRFYTF. The CDR3 bases are TGTGCCAGCAGTTCGTCTATTGTGCCGCGCTTCTACACCTTC.

V and J are TRBV5-1 and TRBJ2-2; 12 bases align to TRBD1. The CDR3 totals 16 residues. V lost 4 bases and J lost 4; bases outside the gene matches: 5. The germline gives CDR1 SGHRS, CDR2 YFSETQ. This CDR3 reads CASSPGGQGATGELFF. The DNA for the CDR3 is TGCGCCAGCAGCCCTGGGGGACAGGGGGCCACCGGGGAGCTGTTTTTT.

This chain connects TRBV18 to TRBJ1-6; TRBD1 agrees at 10 bases. The CDR3 runs 16 residues. J lost 7 bases, V lost 10 bases, and 13 bases had no gene match. Germline V gives CDR1 KGHSH, CDR2 LQKENI. CDR3 sequence (DNA): TGTGCCACCACCACGGGACAGGGGTTGCCCAATTCACCCCTCCACTTT. Residues: CATTTGQGLPNSPLHF. The full variable domain, completed using reference TRBV18 and TRBJ1-6, is NAGVMQNPRHLVRRRGQEARLRCSPMKGHSHVYWYRQLPEEGLKFMVYLQKENIIDESGMPKERFSAEFPKEGPSILRIQQVVRGDSAAYFCATTTGQGLPNSPLHFGNGTRLTVT.

The genes are TRBV3-1 and TRBJ1-2, with D possibly being TRBD1 (6 bases). The CDR3 is made up of 13 amino acids. The germline CDR1 and CDR2 sequences are LGHDT and YNNKEL (reference sequence). Trimming pared 4 bases from V and 8 bases from J, leaving 14 bases between. The CDR3 bases are TGTGCCAGCAGCCCCCGGGGGGCAGGAGGCTACACCTTC. Translation gives CASSPRGAGGYTF.

There are a few counts of this clonotype. J is TRBJ2-3 and V is TRBV20-1; no clear D gene. Germline lookup yields CDR1 DFQATT and CDR2 SNEGSKA (reference sequence). Trimming took 4 bases from V and 3 from J, leaving 14 bases between them. The CDR3 loop spans 14 amino acids. The CDR3 region has the DNA TGCAGTGCTAAGTCGGCGCTTTGGACAGATACGCAGTATTTT. Its translation is CSAKSALWTDTQYF.

This clonotype occurred a few times. The chain carries TRBV27 and TRBJ1-5; TRBD1 matches 12 bases. The V segment lost 6 bases and the J segment 5 bases; nucleotides outside the gene matches: 5. Looked up from germline, CDR1 is MNHEY and CDR2 is SMNVEV (reference sequence). This CDR3 region has 15 residues. CDR3 loop: CASSPGTGGDQPQHF. The CDR3 DNA sequence: TGTGCCAGCAGCCCTGGGACAGGGGGCGATCAGCCCCAGCATTTT.

This sequence joins TRBV2 and TRBJ2-3; D uncertain. The CDR3 is made up of 11 amino acids. Deletions cut 4 bases from V and 5 bases from J, with 4 bases between. Per the germline V gene, CDR1 is SNHLY and CDR2 is FYNNEI. The CDR3 sequence: CASSGLDTQYF. The CDR3 nucleotides are TGTGCCAGCAGTGGGCTAGATACGCAGTATTTT.

This chain connects TRBV5-4 to TRBJ1-4; unclear D gene. This CDR3 contains 13 residues. From germline, CDR1 is SGHNT and CDR2 YYREEE (reference sequence). Trimming pared 4 bases from V and 8 bases from J, leaving 12 bases between. Written as DNA, the CDR3 is TGTGCCAGCAGCGGAGCCTCGGGAGAAAAACTGTTTTTT. Translation gives CASSGASGEKLFF.

In its sample, this clonotype was seen a few times. The chain is built from TRBV7-6 and TRBJ2-7; D not certain. The CDR3 contains 13 residues. In germline, CDR1 is SGHVS, CDR2 FNYEAQ. V lost 1 base and J 2 bases, leaving 6 bases between the germline ends. The CDR3 is CASSLDSTYEQYF. CDR3 coding DNA: TGTGCCAGCAGCTTAGACTCGACCTACGAGCAGTACTTC.

This clonotype was counted a few times. The chain employs TRBV15 and TRBJ2-1; the D is unclear. V was trimmed by 0 bases and J by 3 bases, leaving 21 bases between them. The length of the CDR3 is 19 residues. The germline gives CDR1 LNHNV, CDR2 YYDKDF (reference sequence). The CDR3 here is CATSRDWASRWGSYNEQFF. CDR3 DNA sequence: TGTGCCACCAGCAGAGATTGGGCGTCGAGGTGGGGAAGCTACAATGAGCAGTTCTTC.

This clonotype has more than one count but fewer than ten. This chain connects TRBV2 to TRBJ2-3, with D maybe TRBD1 (5 bases). The V end was cut by 8 bases, the J end by 5 bases, with 20 bases between. CDR3 length equals 15 residues. Germline-derived CDR1 and CDR2 are SNHLY and FYNNEI. CDR3: CASGRWGGLEDTQYF. The DNA of the CDR3 is TGTGCCAGCGGCAGATGGGGCGGTCTGGAAGATACGCAGTATTTT.

The chain joins TRBV20-1 to TRBJ2-5; D is perhaps TRBD2 (6 bases). Germline CDR1 is DFQATT and CDR2 is SNEGSKA (reference sequence). Trimming cost V 1 base and J 5 bases, with 8 bases left between them. The length of the CDR3 is 12 residues. The CDR3 spells CSARAGEETQYF. In DNA form, the CDR3 reads TGCAGTGCTAGAGCGGGGGAGGAGACCCAGTACTTC.

In this sample, this clonotype turned up many times. The V gene is TRBV12-3 or TRBV12-4, the J gene TRBJ1-1, with D possibly matching TRBD1 (6 bases). The CDR3 is 11 residues long. The germline V and J ends were trimmed by 4 bases and 11 bases, with 11 bases remaining between them. The CDR3 DNA reads as TGTGCCAGCAGTTCCTACAGGGCGGCTTTCTTT. This encodes CASSSYRAAFF.

The rearrangement uses TRBV20-1 and TRBJ2-1; D remains unclear. The CDR3 is 13 amino acids. V was trimmed by 0 bases and J by 8 bases, leaving 11 bases between them. The germline V gene encodes CDR1 DFQATT and CDR2 SNEGSKA (reference sequence). The CDR3 sequence is CSARDSQRDEQFF. The CDR3 nucleotides are TGCAGTGCTAGAGATTCCCAAAGGGATGAGCAGTTCTTC.

The genes are TRBV10-3 and TRBJ2-5, with D unresolved. There are 13 residues in the CDR3. V lost 10 bases to trimming and J lost 2 bases, with 14 bases between them. The V gene's germline CDR1 is ENHRY and CDR2 SYGVKD. Written as DNA, the CDR3 is TGTGCCACCCACTTGACGCGGCAAGAGACCCAGTACTTC. Translation gives CATHLTRQETQYF.

J is TRBJ1-1 and V is TRBV6-1; D gene uncertain. V gave up 8 bases and J gave up 0 bases, with 10 bases separating them. The CDR3 runs 13 residues. From germline, CDR1 is MNHNS and CDR2 SASEGT. In nucleotides, the CDR3 is TGTGCCAGCCTAAACAGCCTGAACACTGAAGCTTTCTTT. Translated, it gives CASLNSLNTEAFF.

This chain uses TRBV10-3 with TRBJ1-5; the D gene is possibly TRBD1 (5 bases). Germline lookup yields CDR1 ENHRY and CDR2 SYGVKD. The CDR3 runs 15 residues. V lost 0 bases, J lost 5 bases, and 11 bases lay in between. CDR3 residues: CAISESGASHQPQHF. The CDR3 DNA reads TGTGCCATCAGTGAGTCAGGGGCTTCACATCAGCCCCAGCATTTT.

The CDR3 is CASRFHPQAGELFF. CDR3 DNA: TGTGCCAGCCGATTCCATCCCCAGGCCGGGGAGCTGTTTTTT. J is TRBJ2-2 and V is TRBV6-2 or TRBV6-3, with D uncertain. Per the germline V gene, CDR1 is MNHEY and CDR2 is SVGEGT. The CDR3 totals 14 residues. The V and J ends lost 8 bases and 6 bases respectively, with 16 bases between them.

The rearrangement links TRBV5-1 to TRBJ2-2, with D possibly being TRBD1 or TRBD2 (6 bases each). V lost 1 base and J 5 bases, leaving 12 bases between the germline ends. Germline assignment: CDR1 SGHRS and CDR2 YFSETQ. The CDR3 length is 15 residues. The CDR3 here is CASSLTGRLTGELFF. The CDR3 nucleotides read TGCGCCAGCAGCTTGACAGGGAGGTTGACCGGGGAGCTGTTTTTT.

The table lists this clonotype with a few counts. The rearrangement joins TRBV12-3 or TRBV12-4 to TRBJ1-3; D not certain. This CDR3 region has 14 residues. Trimming took off 5 bases at V and 4 bases at J, with 12 bases between the two ends. The CDR3 reads CASSRLGPGNTIYF. The CDR3, as DNA: TGTGCCAGCAGTAGACTAGGCCCCGGAAACACCATATATTTT.

The V gene is TRBV20-1, the J gene TRBJ2-4; D unclear. The V gene's germline CDR1 is DFQATT and CDR2 SNEGSKA (reference sequence). Trimming stripped 0 bases from V and 15 bases from J, with 12 bases between. This CDR3 region has 11 residues. This chain's CDR3 is CSARDPVAGYF. Here the CDR3 DNA reads TGCAGTGCTAGAGATCCGGTAGCTGGGTACTTC.